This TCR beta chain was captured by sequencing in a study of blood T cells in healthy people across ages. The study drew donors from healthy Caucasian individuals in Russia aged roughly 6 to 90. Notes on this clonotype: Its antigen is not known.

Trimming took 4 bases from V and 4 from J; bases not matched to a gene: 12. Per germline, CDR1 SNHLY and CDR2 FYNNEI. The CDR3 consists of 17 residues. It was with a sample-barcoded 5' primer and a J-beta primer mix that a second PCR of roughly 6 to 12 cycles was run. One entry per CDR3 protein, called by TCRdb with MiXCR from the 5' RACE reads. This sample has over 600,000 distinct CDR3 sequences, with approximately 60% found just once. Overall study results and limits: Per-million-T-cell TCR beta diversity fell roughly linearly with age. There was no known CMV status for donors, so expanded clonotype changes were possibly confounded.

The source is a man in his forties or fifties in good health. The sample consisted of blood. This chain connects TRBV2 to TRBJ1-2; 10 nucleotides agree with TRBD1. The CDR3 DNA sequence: TGTGCCAGCAGTGGACAGGGGGCTATAAGGAAATTCTATGGCTACACCTTC. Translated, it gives CASSGQGAIRKFYGYTF.